This T cell receptor beta chain was sequenced for a study of blood T cell repertoires in COVID-19. Looking at the study overall: Researchers got acute and convalescent COVID-19 samples from the United States, Italy and Spain. The analysed material was cDNA or gDNA that came from T cells, B-cell-depleted T cells, or PBMCs.

Original processing methods: Quantification of nucleated cells was approximated via reference gene primer amplification. Some clones are missing from TCRdb's copy, which holds only in-frame ones; the method was immunoSEQ multiplex PCR. V and J calls and clone size are given by that table; D and trimming were obtained from the DNA. Of around 180,000 clones in the sample, around 89% were seen once. The CDR3 contains 16 residues. Trimming removed 0 bases from V and 4 bases from J; junction bases left unmatched: 8. In germline, CDR1 is MNHEY, CDR2 SMNVEV (reference sequence). This clone showed up just once.

The specimen sequenced was peripheral blood. V and J are TRBV27 and TRBJ1-1, with 7 bases matching TRBD1. This receptor was taken from a man aged 55-75 years with acute or convalescent COVID-19. The CDR3 sequence is CASSLSRGRGGTEAFF. The CDR3 nucleotides read TGTGCCAGCAGTTTATCGAGGGGGCGAGGCGGCACTGAAGCTTTCTTT.